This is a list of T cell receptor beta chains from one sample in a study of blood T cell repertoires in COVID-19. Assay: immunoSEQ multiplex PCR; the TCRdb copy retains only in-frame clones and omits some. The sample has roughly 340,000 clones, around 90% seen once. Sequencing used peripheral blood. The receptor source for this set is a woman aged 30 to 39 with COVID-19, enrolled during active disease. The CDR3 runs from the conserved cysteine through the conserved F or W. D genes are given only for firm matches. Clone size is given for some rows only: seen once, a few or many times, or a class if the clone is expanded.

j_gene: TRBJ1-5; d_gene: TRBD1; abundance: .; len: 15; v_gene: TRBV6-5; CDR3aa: CASLTDRGPGQPQHF; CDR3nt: TGTGCCAGCCTAACAGACAGGGGCCCGGGTCAGCCCCAGCATTTT
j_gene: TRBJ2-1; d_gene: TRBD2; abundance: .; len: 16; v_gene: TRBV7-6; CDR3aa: CASSSVGLGPAGEQFF; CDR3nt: TGTGCCAGCAGCTCAGTGGGACTAGGTCCCGCGGGTGAGCAGTTCTTC
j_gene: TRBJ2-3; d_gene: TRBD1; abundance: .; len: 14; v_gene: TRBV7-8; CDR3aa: CASSRGGLIDTQYF; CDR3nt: TGTGCCAGCAGCCGAGGGGGCCTTATAGATACGCAGTATTTT
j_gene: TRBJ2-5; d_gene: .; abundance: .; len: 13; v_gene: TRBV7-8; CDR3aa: CASSLNYGETQYF; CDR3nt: TGTGCCAGCAGCTTAAACTATGGTGAGACCCAGTACTTC
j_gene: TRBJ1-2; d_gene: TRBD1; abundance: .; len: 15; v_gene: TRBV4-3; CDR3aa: CASSQADRGQGGYTF; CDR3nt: TGCGCCAGCAGCCAAGCGGACAGGGGGCAAGGTGGCTACACCTTC
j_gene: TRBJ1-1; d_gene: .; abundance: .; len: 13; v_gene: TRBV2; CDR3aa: CASRGTESTEAFF; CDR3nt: TGTGCCAGCAGAGGGACTGAGAGCACTGAAGCTTTCTTT
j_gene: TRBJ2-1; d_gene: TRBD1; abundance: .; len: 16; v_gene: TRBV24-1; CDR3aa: CATSDWGTGGLNEQFF; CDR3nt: TGTGCCACCAGTGATTGGGGGACAGGGGGCTTAAATGAGCAGTTCTTC
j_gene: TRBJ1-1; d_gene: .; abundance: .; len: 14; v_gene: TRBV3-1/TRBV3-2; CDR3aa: CASSQDLDTVEAFF; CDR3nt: TGTGCCAGCAGCCAAGATCTCGATACAGTCGAAGCTTTCTTT
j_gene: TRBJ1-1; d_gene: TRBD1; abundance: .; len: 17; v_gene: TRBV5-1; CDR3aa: CASSPGQGVARSTEAFF; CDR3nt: TGCGCCAGCAGCCCTGGACAGGGCGTAGCGAGGAGCACTGAAGCTTTCTTT
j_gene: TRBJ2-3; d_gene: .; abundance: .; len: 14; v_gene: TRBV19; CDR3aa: CASSIGGSTDTQYF; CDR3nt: TGTGCCAGTAGTATTGGAGGGAGCACAGATACGCAGTATTTT
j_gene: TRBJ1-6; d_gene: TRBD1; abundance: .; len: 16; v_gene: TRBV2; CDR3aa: CASSEQGARKNSPLHF; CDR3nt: TGTGCCAGCAGTGAGCAGGGGGCAAGGAAGAATTCACCCCTCCACTTT
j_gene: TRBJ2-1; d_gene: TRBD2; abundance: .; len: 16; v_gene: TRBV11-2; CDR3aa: CASSPGLAGTYNEQFF; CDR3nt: TGTGCCAGCAGCCCGGGACTAGCGGGGACCTACAATGAGCAGTTCTTC
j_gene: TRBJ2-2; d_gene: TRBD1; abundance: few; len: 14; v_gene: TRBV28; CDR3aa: CASTLDRGAGELFF; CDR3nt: TGTGCCAGCACCCTGGACAGGGGAGCCGGGGAGCTGTTTTTT
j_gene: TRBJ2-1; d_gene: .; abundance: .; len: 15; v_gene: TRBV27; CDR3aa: CASSLTGSSYNEQFF; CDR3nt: TGTGCCAGCAGTTTGACCGGGAGCTCCTACAATGAGCAGTTCTTC
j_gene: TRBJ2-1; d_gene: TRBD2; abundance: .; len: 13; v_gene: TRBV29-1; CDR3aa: CSVDGLAGNEQFF; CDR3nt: TGCAGCGTCGACGGACTAGCCGGAAATGAGCAGTTCTTC
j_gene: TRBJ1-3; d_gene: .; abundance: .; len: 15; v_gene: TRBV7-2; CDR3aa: CASSLAPAGGNTIYF; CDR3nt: TGTGCCAGCAGCTTAGCGCCGGCAGGGGGAAACACCATATATTTT
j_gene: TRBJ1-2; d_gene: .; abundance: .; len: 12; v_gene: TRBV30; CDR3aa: CAWRAANYGYTF; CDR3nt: TGTGCCTGGAGGGCGGCTAACTATGGCTACACCTTC
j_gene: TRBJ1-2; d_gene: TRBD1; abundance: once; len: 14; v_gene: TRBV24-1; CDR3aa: CATSDLRQGNGYTF; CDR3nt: TGTGCCACCAGTGATCTACGACAGGGGAATGGCTACACCTTC
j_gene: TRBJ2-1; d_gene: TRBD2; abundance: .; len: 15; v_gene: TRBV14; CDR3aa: CASSKRLAGSNEQFF; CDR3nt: TGTGCCAGCAGCAAAAGGCTAGCGGGAAGCAATGAGCAGTTCTTC
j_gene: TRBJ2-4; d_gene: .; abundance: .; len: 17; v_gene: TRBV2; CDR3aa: CASSSHQNQGTKNIQYF; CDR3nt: TGTGCCAGCAGTTCACACCAAAACCAGGGGACCAAAAACATTCAGTACTTC
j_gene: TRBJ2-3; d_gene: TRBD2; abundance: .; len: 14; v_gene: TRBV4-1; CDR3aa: CASSHSGGTDTQYF; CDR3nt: TGCGCCAGCAGCCACAGCGGGGGGACAGATACGCAGTATTTT
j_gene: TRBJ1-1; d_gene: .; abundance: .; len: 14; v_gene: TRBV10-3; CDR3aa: CAISPGSMNTEAFF; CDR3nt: TGTGCCATCAGTCCGGGGTCCATGAACACTGAAGCTTTCTTT
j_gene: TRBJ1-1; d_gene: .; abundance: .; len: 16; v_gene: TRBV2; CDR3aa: CASSLKGDKSNTEAFF; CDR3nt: TGTGCCAGCAGTCTAAAGGGGGACAAATCGAACACTGAAGCTTTCTTT
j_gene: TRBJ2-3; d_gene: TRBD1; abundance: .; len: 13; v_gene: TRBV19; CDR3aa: CASRGQGTDTQYF; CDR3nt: TGTGCCAGCCGGGGACAGGGAACAGATACGCAGTATTTT
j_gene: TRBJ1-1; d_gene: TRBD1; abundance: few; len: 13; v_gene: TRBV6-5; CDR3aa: CASSYDRATEAFF; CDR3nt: TGTGCCAGCAGTTACGACAGGGCCACTGAAGCTTTCTTT
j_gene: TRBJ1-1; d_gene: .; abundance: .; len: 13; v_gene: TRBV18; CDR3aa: CASSPASRSEAFF; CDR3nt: TGTGCCAGCTCACCAGCCAGCCGGAGTGAAGCTTTCTTT
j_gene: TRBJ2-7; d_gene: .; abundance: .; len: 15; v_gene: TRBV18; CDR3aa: CASSPARGTLYEQYF; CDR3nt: TGTGCCAGCTCACCGGCCAGGGGGACTCTCTACGAGCAGTACTTC
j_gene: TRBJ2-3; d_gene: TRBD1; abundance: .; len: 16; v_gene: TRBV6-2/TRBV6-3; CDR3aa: CASSYSTGAPTDTQYF; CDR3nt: TGTGCCAGCAGTTATTCCACAGGGGCCCCCACAGATACGCAGTATTTT
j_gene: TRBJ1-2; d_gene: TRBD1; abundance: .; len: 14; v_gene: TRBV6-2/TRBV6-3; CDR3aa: CASSRPGQRFGYTF; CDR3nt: TGTGCCAGCAGCCGACCGGGACAGAGATTTGGCTACACCTTC
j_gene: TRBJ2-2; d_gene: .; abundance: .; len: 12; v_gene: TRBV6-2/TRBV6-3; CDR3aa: CASSQTAGELFF; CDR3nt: TGTGCCAGCAGCCAGACTGCCGGGGAGCTGTTTTTT
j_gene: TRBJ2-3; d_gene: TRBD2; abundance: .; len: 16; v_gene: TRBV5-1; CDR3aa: CASSLKGGRGADTQYF; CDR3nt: TGCGCCAGCAGCTTGAAGGGCGGGAGGGGAGCAGATACGCAGTATTTT
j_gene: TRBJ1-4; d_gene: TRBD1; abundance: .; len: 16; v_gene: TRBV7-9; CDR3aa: CASSLEGGTGGEKLFF; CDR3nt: TGTGCCAGCAGCTTAGAAGGGGGGACAGGCGGAGAAAAACTGTTTTTT
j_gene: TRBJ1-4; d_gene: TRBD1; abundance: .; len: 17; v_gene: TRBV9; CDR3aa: CASSPTPGQGAGEKLFF; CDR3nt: TGTGCCAGCAGCCCAACCCCGGGACAGGGGGCGGGTGAAAAACTGTTTTTT
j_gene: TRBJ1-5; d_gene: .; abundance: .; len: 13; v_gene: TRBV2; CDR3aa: CASGWEPDQPQHF; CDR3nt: TGTGCCAGCGGGTGGGAGCCCGATCAGCCCCAGCATTTT
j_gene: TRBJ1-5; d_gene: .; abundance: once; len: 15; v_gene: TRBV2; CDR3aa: CASSEGEGQNQPQHF; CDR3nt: TGTGCCAGCAGTGAGGGGGAGGGGCAGAATCAGCCCCAGCATTTT
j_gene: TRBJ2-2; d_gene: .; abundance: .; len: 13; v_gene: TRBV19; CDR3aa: CASSRSGSGELFF; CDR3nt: TGTGCCAGTAGTCGGTCGGGGTCCGGGGAGCTGTTTTTT
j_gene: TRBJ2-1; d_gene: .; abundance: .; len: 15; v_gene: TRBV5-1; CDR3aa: CASSLDVADNNEQFF; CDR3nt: TGCGCCAGCAGCTTGGATGTAGCGGATAACAATGAGCAGTTCTTC
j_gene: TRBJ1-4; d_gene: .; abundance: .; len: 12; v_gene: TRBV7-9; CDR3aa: CASSREESKLFF; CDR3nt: TGTGCCAGCAGCCGGGAGGAAAGTAAACTGTTTTTT
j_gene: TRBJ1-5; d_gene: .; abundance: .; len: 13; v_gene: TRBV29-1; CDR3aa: CSVRPTGNQPQHF; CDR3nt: TGCAGCGTCCGGCCCACAGGGAATCAGCCCCAGCATTTT
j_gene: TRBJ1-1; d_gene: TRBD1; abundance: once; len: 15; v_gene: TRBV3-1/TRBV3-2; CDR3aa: CASSPSDRGNTEAFF; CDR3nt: TGTGCCAGCAGCCCCTCCGACAGGGGGAACACTGAAGCTTTCTTT
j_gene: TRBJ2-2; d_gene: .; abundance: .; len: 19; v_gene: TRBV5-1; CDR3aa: CASSLFHSRLPEGTGELFF; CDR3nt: TGCGCCAGCAGCTTGTTTCACAGCAGACTCCCCGAGGGTACCGGGGAGCTGTTTTTT
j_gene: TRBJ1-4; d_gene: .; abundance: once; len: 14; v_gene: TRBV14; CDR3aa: CASSRQDVNEKLFF; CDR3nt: TGTGCCAGCAGCCGACAGGATGTTAATGAAAAACTGTTTTTT
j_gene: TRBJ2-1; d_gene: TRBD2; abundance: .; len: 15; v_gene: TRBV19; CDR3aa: CASSISGSSYNEQFF; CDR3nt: TGTGCCAGTAGTATAAGCGGGAGTTCCTACAATGAGCAGTTCTTC
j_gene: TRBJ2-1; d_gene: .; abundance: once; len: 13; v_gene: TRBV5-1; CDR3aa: CASSVGVSGEQFF; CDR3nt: TGCGCCAGCAGCGTGGGCGTCTCCGGTGAGCAGTTCTTC
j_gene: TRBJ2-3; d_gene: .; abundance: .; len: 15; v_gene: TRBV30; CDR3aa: CAWRNPPGPTDTQYF; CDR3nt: TGTGCCTGGAGGAACCCCCCGGGTCCAACGGATACGCAGTATTTT
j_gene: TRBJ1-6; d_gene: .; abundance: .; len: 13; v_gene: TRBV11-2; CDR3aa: CASSLPPGAPLHF; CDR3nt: TGTGCCAGCAGCTTACCCCCCGGGGCACCCCTCCACTTT
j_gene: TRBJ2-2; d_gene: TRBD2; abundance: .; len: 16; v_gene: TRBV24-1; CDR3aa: CATSEGGLAVTGELFF; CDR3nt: TGTGCCACCAGTGAAGGAGGACTAGCGGTTACCGGGGAGCTGTTTTTT
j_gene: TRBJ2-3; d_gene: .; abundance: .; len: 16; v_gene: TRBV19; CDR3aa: CASSIKGREITDTQYF; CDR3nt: TGTGCCAGTAGTATAAAGGGGCGTGAGATCACAGATACGCAGTATTTT
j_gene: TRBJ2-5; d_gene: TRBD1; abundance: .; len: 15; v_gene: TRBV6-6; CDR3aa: CASSYSAGGEETQYF; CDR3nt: TGTGCCAGCAGTTACTCAGCAGGGGGCGAAGAGACCCAGTACTTC
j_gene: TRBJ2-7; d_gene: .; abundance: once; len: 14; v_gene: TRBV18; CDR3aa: CASSPLSGNDEQYF; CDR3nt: TGTGCCAGCTCACCACTATCAGGAAACGACGAGCAGTACTTC
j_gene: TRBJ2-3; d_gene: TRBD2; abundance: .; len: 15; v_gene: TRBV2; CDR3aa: CASSEVLAGAPPEYF; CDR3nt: TGTGCCAGCAGTGAAGTTCTAGCGGGGGCCCCTCCTGAGTATTTT
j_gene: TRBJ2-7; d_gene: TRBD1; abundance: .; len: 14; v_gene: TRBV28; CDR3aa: CASSGQGPYYEQYF; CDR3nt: TGTGCCAGCAGTGGACAGGGGCCCTACTACGAGCAGTACTTC
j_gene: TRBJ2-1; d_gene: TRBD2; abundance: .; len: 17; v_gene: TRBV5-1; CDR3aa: CASSPDPSGTSNNEQFF; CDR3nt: TGCGCCAGCAGCCCAGATCCTAGCGGCACTTCCAACAATGAGCAGTTCTTC
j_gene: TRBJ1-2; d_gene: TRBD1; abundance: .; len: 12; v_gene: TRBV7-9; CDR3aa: CASTGGGGGYTF; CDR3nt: TGTGCCAGCACGGGAGGGGGCGGTGGCTACACCTTC
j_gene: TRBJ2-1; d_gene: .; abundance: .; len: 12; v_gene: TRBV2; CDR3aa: CASSVLNNEQFF; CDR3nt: TGTGCCAGCAGTGTACTGAACAATGAGCAGTTCTTC